One sample yielded the 20 T cell receptor beta chains listed below, sequenced in a study of beta chain features in type 1 diabetes. Study outcomes and limitations: TCRB CDR3 length was moderately but significantly reduced in all four CD4+ subsets of Type 1 diabetes patients.

No antigen has been assigned to these receptors. Every isolated RNA sample was fully reverse transcribed, so sequencing captured expressed TCRB transcripts. Sequenced by immunoSEQ multiplex PCR; TCRdb stores in-frame clones only, minus some. The sample shows roughly 160,000 clones, almost 8% of them seen only once. The sequencing input was central memory CD4+ T cells from blood. Source of these receptors: a man in his late teens or twenties with type 1 diabetes.

With regard to this clone: The sample holds other DNA sequences that translate to the same CDR3. The chain recombines TRBV5-1 with TRBJ2-1; the D gene is possibly TRBD2 (6 bases). Germline V gene data show CDR1 as SGHRS and CDR2 as YFSETQ. The V end was cut by 2 bases, the J end by 0 bases, with 12 bases between. The CDR3 extends over 16 amino acids. The CDR3 region has the DNA TGCGCCAGCAGCTTTCCCGGGGGAAGCTCCTACAATGAGCAGTTCTTC. It is translated as CASSFPGGSSYNEQFF.

This clone occurred a few times. The chain couples TRBV5-1 to TRBJ2-7; 10 nucleotides align to TRBD1. The CDR3 loop spans 15 amino acids. Unmatched junction bases numbered 8, after V lost 4 bases and J lost 4 bases. CDR1 and CDR2 (germline): SGHRS, YFSETQ. This CDR3 is CASSPSGTGEYEQYF. CDR3 bases: TGCGCCAGCAGCCCCTCCGGGACAGGGGAGTACGAGCAGTACTTC. The full variable domain, rest sourced from reference TRBV5-1 and TRBJ2-7, is KAGVTQTPRYLIKTRGQQVTLSCSPISGHRSVSWYQQTPGQGLQFLFEYFSETQRNKGNFPGRFSGRQFSNSRSEMNVSTLELGDSALYLCASSPSGTGEYEQYFGPGTRLTVT.

This clone was found a few times. This chain links TRBV30 with TRBJ2-3; tentative D call: TRBD1 (6 bases). This CDR3 contains 16 residues. V lost 0 bases and J lost 5, with 18 bases in between. The V gene's germline CDR1 is GTSNPN and CDR2 SVGIG (reference sequence). DNA for the CDR3: TGTGCCTGGAGTGTGGCAGGGGCAGCTATTGGAGATACGCAGTATTTT. This encodes CAWSVAGAAIGDTQYF.

This chain links TRBV7-2 with TRBJ2-1; D possibly corresponds to TRBD2 (6 bases). Germline V CDR1 and CDR2: SGHTA, FQGNSA. This CDR3 has 16 amino acids. Between the trimmed V and J ends, which lost 4 bases and 8 bases, there was a span of 21 bases. This chain's CDR3 is CASSSGIAAWGDEQFF. Written as DNA, the CDR3 is TGTGCCAGCAGCTCCGGCATAGCGGCCTGGGGTGATGAGCAGTTCTTC.

This clone has only a few counts. The V gene is TRBV30, the J gene TRBJ1-2; no definite D call. V was cut by 1 base and J by 7 bases, with 7 bases left in between. The CDR3 has 11 residues. Germline V gene lookup returns CDR1 GTSNPN and CDR2 SVGIG (reference sequence). The CDR3 DNA reads TGTGCCTGGAGTGGCGGTCCTGGCTACACCTTC. This codes for CAWSGGPGYTF.

This clone was seen more than once but under ten times. The CDR3 region has the DNA TGCGCCAGCAGCTTGGAGGGGTCAGCCTACACTGAAGCTTTCTTT. Amino acid sequence: CASSLEGSAYTEAFF. J is TRBJ1-1 and V is TRBV5-1; tentative D call: TRBD1 (5 bases). The CDR3 is 15 amino acids. Trimming stripped 0 bases from V and 3 bases from J, with 12 bases between. In germline, CDR1 is SGHRS, CDR2 YFSETQ.

This chain connects TRBV30 to TRBJ1-5; tentative D call: TRBD1 (5 bases). The CDR3 length is 13 residues. V was pared by 3 bases and J by 7 bases, with 13 bases between. The V gene's germline CDR1 is GTSNPN and CDR2 SVGIG (reference sequence). In nucleotides, the CDR3 is TGTGCCTGGAGCGCAGACAGTTCCCAGCCCCAGCATTTT. Encoded protein: CAWSADSSQPQHF. Full variable domain (rest looked up from reference TRBV30 and TRBJ1-5): SQTIHQWPATLVQPVGSPLSLECTVEGTSNPNLYWYRQAAGRGLQLLFYSVGIGQISSEVPQNLSASRPQDRQFILSSKKLLLSDSGFYLCAWSADSSQPQHFGDGTRLSIL.

The gene calls are TRBV19 and TRBJ1-6, with D uncertain. Trimming took 8 bases from V and 7 from J, leaving 12 bases between them. Germline CDR1 reads LNHDA; CDR2 reads SQIVND (reference sequence). This CDR3 comprises 13 residues. The CDR3 protein is CASCQVTNSPLHF. CDR3 nucleotides: TGTGCCAGTTGTCAGGTGACGAATTCACCCCTCCACTTT. Combining the CDR3 with reference TRBV19 and TRBJ1-6 gives the whole variable domain DGGITQSPKYLFRKEGQNVTLSCEQNLNHDAMYWYRQDPGQGLRLIYYSQIVNDFQKGDIAEGYSVSREKKESFPLTVTSAQKNPTAFYLCASCQVTNSPLHFGNGTRLTVT.

The chain uses TRBV5-5 and TRBJ2-7; TRBD2 matches 12 bases. V gave up 1 base and J gave up 1 base; unmatched junction bases: 9. The CDR3 is made up of 18 amino acids. Germline CDR1 reads SGHKS; CDR2 reads YYEKEE (reference sequence). In DNA, the CDR3 is TGTGCCAGCAGCTTGCTGCGGACTAGCGGGGCAGAATCCTACGAGCAGTACTTC. Protein: CASSLLRTSGAESYEQYF.

Only a few counts were recorded for this clone. The chain carries TRBV18 and TRBJ1-2; unclear D gene. V shed 2 bases and J shed 4 bases, with 11 bases lying between them. The length of the CDR3 is 14 residues. CDR1 KGHSH and CDR2 LQKENI come from the germline V gene. The CDR3 sequence: CASSPSAQAYGYTF. CDR3 bases: TGTGCCAGCTCACCATCCGCTCAGGCCTATGGCTACACCTTC.

The table lists this clone with a few counts. The rearrangement links TRBV9 to TRBJ2-1, with TRBD2 matching over 7 bases. With V trimmed by 6 bases and J by 0 bases, 9 bases remained unmatched. The CDR3 spans 16 residues. Germline V lookup: CDR1 SGDLS, CDR2 YYNGEE. CDR3 residues: CASKRGSASSYNEQFF. CDR3 bases: TGTGCCAGCAAGCGCGGGAGTGCCAGCTCCTACAATGAGCAGTTCTTC.

The CDR3 region is CASSFDTNIQYF. In DNA, the CDR3 is TGTGCCAGCAGCTTTGACACAAACATTCAGTACTTC. The V gene is TRBV11-2, the J gene TRBJ2-4; D is unresolved. With 3 bases removed from V and 6 bases from J, the gap between germline ends came to 6 bases. Germline CDR1 reads SGHAT; CDR2 reads FQNNGV. The CDR3 sequence is 12 residues long. Full variable domain (remainder filled in from reference TRBV11-2 and TRBJ2-4): EAGVAQSPRYKIIEKRQSVAFWCNPISGHATLYWYQQILGQGPKLLIQFQNNGVVDDSQLPKDRFSAERLKGVDSTLKIQPAKLEDSAVYLCASSFDTNIQYFGAGTRLSVL.

The chain links TRBV10-3 to TRBJ2-2, with TRBD2 as a possible D gene (5 bases). Germline V gene sequence: CDR1 ENHRY, CDR2 SYGVKD. Trimming removed 7 bases at V and 7 bases at J, with 13 bases between. The CDR3 is made up of 13 amino acids. CDR3 coding DNA: TGTGCCATCAATCAGGAGGTGAACGGGGAGCTGTTTTTT. It is translated as CAINQEVNGELFF.

The CDR3 loop reads CASSFPGQVNTGELFF. In nucleotides, the CDR3 is TGTGCCAGCAGCTTTCCGGGACAGGTGAACACCGGGGAGCTGTTTTTT. The rearrangement links TRBV7-9 to TRBJ2-2; 8 positions agree with TRBD1. The germline V gene encodes CDR1 SEHNR and CDR2 FQNEAQ (reference sequence). The CDR3 sequence is 16 residues long. Losses at the gene ends were 3 bases for V and 1 base for J; bases not matched to a gene: 4.

This clone was counted only a few times. V gene TRBV4-3 combines with J gene TRBJ1-2; TRBD1 agrees at 8 bases. The length of the CDR3 is 14 residues. J was trimmed by 4 bases and V by 4 bases; bases with no gene match: 5. Germline CDR1 is LGHNA and CDR2 is YSLEER. CDR3 DNA: TGCGCCAGCAGCCGGCAGGGGGCTGGCTATGGCTACACCTTC. Protein product: CASSRQGAGYGYTF.

The rearrangement joins TRBV5-1 to TRBJ2-1; D gene uncertain. Germline-derived CDR1 and CDR2 are SGHRS and YFSETQ. Trimming pared 0 bases from V and 0 bases from J, leaving 7 bases between. The CDR3 runs 15 residues. CDR3 DNA: TGCGCCAGCAGCTTGGTACGGAGCTCCTACAATGAGCAGTTCTTC. It is translated as CASSLVRSSYNEQFF.

This chain joins TRBV7-9 and TRBJ1-4; 7 nucleotides align to TRBD1. The CDR3 has 12 amino acids. Germline CDR1 reads SEHNR; CDR2 reads FQNEAQ (reference sequence). V gave up 8 bases and J gave up 11 bases; unmatched junction bases: 8. The CDR3 region is CASDSTGEKLFF. In DNA form, the CDR3 reads TGTGCCAGCGATTCTACAGGGGAGAAACTGTTTTTT.

The chain has TRBV7-2 and TRBJ1-1; no clear D. Germline values: CDR1 SGHTA, CDR2 FQGNSA. This CDR3 is 13 amino acids long. V was clipped by 1 base and J by 11 bases, with 14 bases between them. DNA for the CDR3: TGTGCCAGCAGCTTAGTCCCTTACAGTGAGGCTTTCTTT. Amino acids: CASSLVPYSEAFF.

On this clone: The same CDR3 arises from other DNA sequences in this sample as well. This chain links TRBV4-3 with TRBJ2-5, with 12 nucleotides matching TRBD2. This CDR3 is 17 amino acids long. With V trimmed by 0 bases and J by 2 bases, 4 bases remained unmatched. CDR1 and CDR2 from the germline V gene are LGHNA and YSLEER. The CDR3 sequence: CASSQDRGLAGQETQYF. The CDR3 DNA is TGCGCCAGCAGCCAAGATCGGGGACTAGCGGGTCAAGAGACCCAGTACTTC.

The sample holds a few counts of this clone. V gene TRBV18 combines with J gene TRBJ2-7; D not certain. This CDR3 contains 14 residues. CDR1 KGHSH and CDR2 LQKENI come from the germline V gene. With 2 bases removed from V and 3 bases from J, the gap between germline ends came to 11 bases. In DNA, the CDR3 is TGTGCCAGCTCACCAGCGGCCGGCCGCTACGAGCAGTACTTC. Its protein product is CASSPAAGRYEQYF.